The source of this TCR beta chain is a study of Graves' ophthalmopathy and Graves' hyperthyroidism. Study-level background: Ophthalmopathy absent within 18 months of follow-up marked hyperthyroidism as stable. Study results and limitations: A classifier, a 13-signature model, separated ophthalmopathy from stable hyperthyroidism with roughly 86% sensitivity and approximately 81% specificity. Detection in blood was also observed for most expanded thyroid clonotypes above 0.001 frequency.

The sample holds a few counts of this clonotype. Its specificity is not known. The CDR3 runs to 15 residues. Trimming cost V 2 bases and J 0 bases; bases outside gene matches: 5. Germline V gene sequence: CDR1 SQVTM, CDR2 ANQGSEA. For repertoire sequencing, the TCR beta CDR3 regions were amplified from RNA transcripts. After a first-round RT-PCR with HTBI primers, a second-round multiplex PCR was run. Each CDR3 protein gets one entry after TCRdb re-called the multiplex PCR reads with MiXCR. The data show a few hundred thousand distinct CDR3 sequences, under 45% seen once. The chain uses TRBV29-1 and TRBJ2-3; 7 nucleotides match TRBD1. The sample taken for sequencing was peripheral blood or thyroid tissue (not recorded which). The TCR sequence derives from an adult man with Graves' hyperthyroidism. CDR3: CSVERTGPSTDTQYF. The CDR3 nucleotides read TGCAGCGTTGAACGGACAGGACCTAGCACAGATACGCAGTATTTT.